Listed here are 18 T cell receptor beta chains from one sample, sequenced in a study of T cell responses to AZD1222 COVID-19 vaccine. This table comes from immunoSEQ multiplex PCR, and its TCRdb copy is limited to in-frame clones, with some not included. Here the sample spans 180,000 or so clones, 88% being singletons. The sequences come from peripheral blood, collected 28 days after the second AZD1222 dose. Receptors were obtained from an adult who received the AZD1222 COVID-19 vaccine.

This clone is a singleton in its sample. The chain couples TRBV28 to TRBJ1-2; D unresolved. CDR1 and CDR2 from the germline V gene are MDHEN and SYDVKM. The CDR3 is made up of 12 amino acids. Trimming stripped 8 bases from V and 4 bases from J, with 11 bases between. The CDR3 is CASCPGVYGYTF. CDR3 in DNA: TGTGCCAGCTGCCCGGGAGTCTATGGCTACACCTTC.

This clone was seen more than once but under ten times. CDR3 DNA: TGTGCCAGTAGTATTAGGACGGTTCAAAAAGCTTTCTTT. It encodes CASSIRTVQKAFF. The V and J genes are TRBV19 and TRBJ1-1; D unclear. Germline CDR1 is LNHDA and CDR2 is SQIVND (reference sequence). The CDR3 is made up of 13 amino acids. The V end lost 3 bases, the J end lost 9 bases, and 14 bases lay between the germline ends.

This clone occurred a few times. The V gene is TRBV19, the J gene TRBJ1-5, with a weak D call TRBD1 (5 bases). Germline V gene lookup returns CDR1 LNHDA and CDR2 SQIVND (reference sequence). The CDR3 loop spans 14 amino acids. Trimming stripped 3 bases from V and 6 bases from J, with 12 bases between. CDR3 in amino acids: CASSILGEPQPQHF. CDR3 coding DNA: TGTGCCAGTAGTATTTTAGGGGAGCCTCAGCCCCAGCATTTT.

The chain combines TRBV30 with TRBJ1-2, with a weak D call TRBD1 (5 bases). Germline CDR1 and CDR2: GTSNPN and SVGIG (reference sequence). The CDR3 is 13 amino acids. Trimming stripped 1 base from V and 8 bases from J, with 14 bases between. The CDR3 region is CAWSALGLGGYTF. CDR3 DNA: TGTGCCTGGAGTGCGTTGGGACTGGGGGGCTACACCTTC. The full variable domain, in which reference TRBV30 and TRBJ1-2 provide the parts outside the CDR3, is SQTIHQWPATLVQPVGSPLSLECTVEGTSNPNLYWYRQAAGRGLQLLFYSVGIGQISSEVPQNLSASRPQDRQFILSSKKLLLSDSGFYLCAWSALGLGGYTFGSGTRLTVV.

The V and J genes are TRBV5-4 and TRBJ2-1; either TRBD1 or TRBD2 may fit D (6 bases each). The CDR3 totals 15 residues. The germline gives CDR1 SGHNT, CDR2 YYREEE (reference sequence). Trimming shortened V by 4 bases and J by 2 bases, and 13 bases separated the two germline ends. The CDR3 sequence: CASSMPGAPYNEQFF. Written as DNA, the CDR3 is TGTGCCAGCAGCATGCCGGGGGCCCCCTACAATGAGCAGTTCTTC. The whole variable domain, remainder taken from reference TRBV5-4 and TRBJ2-1, is ETGVTQSPTHLIKTRGQQVTLRCSSQSGHNTVSWYQQALGQGPQFIFQYYREEENGRGNFPPRFSGLQFPNYSSELNVNALELDDSALYLCASSMPGAPYNEQFFGPGTRLTVL.

Regarding this clone: This same CDR3 is encoded by further DNA sequences in the sample. The rearrangement uses TRBV7-9 and TRBJ1-1; tentatively, D is TRBD1 (5 bases). Germline CDR1 and CDR2: SEHNR and FQNEAQ (reference sequence). V was cut by 4 bases and J by 4 bases, with 7 bases left in between. The CDR3 is 12 residues long. Here the CDR3 DNA reads TGTGCCAGCAGCTCGCAGGGCACTGAAGCTTTCTTT. The encoded protein is CASSSQGTEAFF.

This clone has a handful of counts. Its ends do not fully match the called genes, so a read error is possible. This chain joins TRBV5-1 and TRBJ2-5; D gene ambiguous. This CDR3 is 12 amino acids long. Germline CDR1 SGHRS, CDR2 YFSETQ. The CDR3 DNA follows: TGCGCCAGCAGCTTCGATCGGGCTCTAAACCACTTC. Translated: CASSFDRALNHF.

This rearrangement joins TRBV14 to TRBJ2-2; 15 nucleotides agree with TRBD2. The V and J ends lost 4 bases and 4 bases, in that order; junction bases with no gene match: 10. Germline V gene sequence: CDR1 SGHDN, CDR2 FVKESK. The CDR3 has 19 residues. The CDR3 spells CASSPQRGLAGGVTGELFF. In DNA form, the CDR3 reads TGTGCCAGCAGCCCACAGAGGGGACTAGCGGGAGGAGTCACCGGGGAGCTGTTTTTT.

The J gene is TRBJ2-7, the V gene TRBV5-6, with 7 bases lining up with TRBD1. The germline V gene encodes CDR1 SGHDT and CDR2 YYEEEE. Trimming cost V 6 bases and J 2 bases; bases outside gene matches: 5. The CDR3 extends over 13 amino acids. CDR3 in amino acids: CASTTTGAYEQYF. In DNA form, the CDR3 reads TGTGCCAGCACCACAACAGGGGCCTACGAGCAGTACTTC.

The V call is TRBV18, the J call TRBJ1-5; 8 positions agree with TRBD1. The V and J ends lost 3 bases and 7 bases, in that order; junction bases with no gene match: 8. This CDR3 region has 15 residues. Germline loops: CDR1 KGHSH, CDR2 LQKENI. The CDR3 protein is CASSPDGQGRQPQHF. The DNA of the CDR3 is TGTGCCAGCTCACCTGATGGACAGGGCAGGCAGCCCCAGCATTTT.

This clone was seen a single time. This sequence joins TRBV7-2 and TRBJ2-2; TRBD2 aligns across 11 bases. J lost 6 bases, V lost 5 bases, and 8 bases had no gene match. The germline V gene has CDR1 SGHTA and CDR2 FQGNSA. The CDR3 is 16 residues long. CDR3 DNA: TGTGCCAGCAGCCTGACCGGGACTAGCGGTTCCGGGGAGCTGTTTTTT. Protein sequence: CASSLTGTSGSGELFF.

The rearrangement links TRBV5-1 to TRBJ1-2; TRBD1 is a possible D gene (5 bases). The CDR3 has 13 residues. The germline CDR1 and CDR2 sequences are SGHRS and YFSETQ. Deletions cut 4 bases from V and 6 bases from J, with 13 bases between. CDR3 amino acids: CASSARGGDGYTF. CDR3 in DNA: TGCGCCAGCAGCGCAAGGGGTGGGGATGGCTACACCTTC.

The chain uses TRBV5-1 and TRBJ2-7; 9 bases agree with TRBD1. Germline loops: CDR1 SGHRS, CDR2 YFSETQ. This CDR3 region has 13 residues. Losses at the gene ends were 3 bases for V and 6 bases for J; bases not matched to a gene: 4. The CDR3, as DNA: TGCGCCAGCAGCTCAGGGACAGGGTCCGAGCAGTACTTC. Protein product: CASSSGTGSEQYF.

The chain has TRBV4-2 and TRBJ1-6; the match to TRBD1 covers 9 bases. The CDR3 is 15 residues long. With V trimmed by 2 bases and J by 7 bases, 3 bases remained unmatched. The germline V gene has CDR1 LGHNA and CDR2 YNFKEQ. The CDR3 spells CASSQYDRGNSPLHF. The DNA for the CDR3 is TGTGCCAGCAGCCAATATGACAGGGGGAATTCACCCCTCCACTTT.

The rearrangement links TRBV6-5 to TRBJ2-3; no firm D call. This CDR3 has 14 residues. Germline lookup yields CDR1 MNHEY and CDR2 SVGAGI. V shed 2 bases and J shed 2 bases, with 8 bases lying between them. This CDR3 reads CASSYADNTDTQYF. In nucleotides, the CDR3 is TGTGCCAGCAGTTACGCGGATAACACAGATACGCAGTATTTT.

The chain employs TRBV5-1 and TRBJ2-2, with D possibly being TRBD1 or TRBD2 (6 bases each). The V gene lost 6 bases and the J gene lost 5 bases, with 17 bases spanning the gap. Looked up from germline, CDR1 is SGHRS and CDR2 is YFSETQ. The CDR3 extends over 15 amino acids. CDR3 region: CASTPRGAGTGELFF. The CDR3 DNA follows: TGCGCCAGCACCCCTAGGGGGGCGGGGACCGGGGAGCTGTTTTTT.

The chain has TRBV28 and TRBJ2-2; D possibly uses TRBD1 or TRBD2 (5 bases each). Germline V gene data show CDR1 as MDHEN and CDR2 as SYDVKM. V was trimmed by 6 bases and J by 2 bases, leaving 16 bases between them. CDR3 size: 16 residues. The DNA of the CDR3 is TGTGCCAGCAGCCCACCGGGACGGCCAAACACCGGGGAGCTGTTTTTT. This sequence encodes CASSPPGRPNTGELFF.

The chain joins TRBV27 to TRBJ1-4; 7 bases align to TRBD1. J was trimmed by 8 bases and V by 3 bases; bases with no gene match: 6. This CDR3 region has 14 residues. Germline loops: CDR1 MNHEY, CDR2 SMNVEV (reference sequence). CDR3 protein: CASSLDRSGEKLFF. The CDR3 DNA sequence: TGTGCCAGCAGTTTGGACAGGTCGGGGGAAAAACTGTTTTTT.